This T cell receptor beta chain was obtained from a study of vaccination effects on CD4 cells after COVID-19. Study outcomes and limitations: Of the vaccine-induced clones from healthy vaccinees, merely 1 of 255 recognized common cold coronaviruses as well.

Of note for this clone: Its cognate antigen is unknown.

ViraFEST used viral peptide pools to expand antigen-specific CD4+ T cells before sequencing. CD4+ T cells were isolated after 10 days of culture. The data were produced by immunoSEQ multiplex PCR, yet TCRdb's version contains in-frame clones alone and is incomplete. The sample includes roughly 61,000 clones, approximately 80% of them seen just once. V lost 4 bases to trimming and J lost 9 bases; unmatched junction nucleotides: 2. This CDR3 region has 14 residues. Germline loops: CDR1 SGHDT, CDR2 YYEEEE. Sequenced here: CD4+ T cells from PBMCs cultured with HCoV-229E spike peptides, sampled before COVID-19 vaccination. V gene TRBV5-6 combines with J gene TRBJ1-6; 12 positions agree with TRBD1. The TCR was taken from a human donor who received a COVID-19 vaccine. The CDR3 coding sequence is TGTGCCAGCAGCAGGGACAGGGGGCTTTCACCCCTCCACTTT. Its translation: CASSRDRGLSPLHF.